Described below is a single T cell receptor (beta chain) sequence and its context. No antigen is known for it. The time point denotes: baseline pretreatment blood. The treatment here: 15 Gy SBRT to primary tumor, nephrectomy 4 weeks later. Blood was sampled at baseline, 2 weeks and 4 weeks after SBRT. The junction had 10 bases not matched to a gene; V was cut back by 1 base and J by 5 bases. The CDR3 totals 16 residues. CDR1 is LGHNA, CDR2 YNFKEQ, per germline. Produced via immunoSEQ multiplex PCR; TCRdb's table is partial and in-frame only. The table includes some 100,000 clones, approximately 80% detected once. These data belong to a study of radiation and T cells in renal cell carcinoma. Regarding the study as a whole: Top tumor clonotypes rose in blood 2 weeks post-radiation, then contracted.

V and J are TRBV4-2 and TRBJ2-5, with 7 nucleotides matching TRBD1. Material: blood, obtained from a patient whose treatment included radiotherapy and nephrectomy. The receptor comes from a man in his 60s with renal cell carcinoma. DNA of the CDR3: TGTGCCAGCAGCCAAGCCCGGACAGGAGGATTTGAGACCCAGTACTTC. Translation: CASSQARTGGFETQYF.